This T cell receptor beta chain originates from a study of CXCR3-negative and CXCR3-positive naive CD8 T cells (dated by TCRdb to about 2019). A note on the overall study: In total, roughly 130 million TRB reads were obtained, corresponding to roughly 1.5 +/- 0.3 million reads per library. Diversity and physicochemical repertoire analyses covered roughly eleven donors pooled from two independent experiments. For the TRBV-TRBJ cluster analysis, the naive subsets came from 5 or 6 donors, while the memory cells came from 3 donors.

Here is what the overall study found, with its caveats: Similar TRBV-TRBJ usage was shown by naive CXCR3-negative and CXCR3-positive cells from the same donor, whereas distinct patterns were shown by memory cells. Freshly isolated PBMCs were used for most assays because CXCR3 expression partially decreased after cryopreservation. Because surface CD5, which is linked to self-reactivity in mice, was comparable between the naive subsets, TCR interaction strength was also inferred from the physicochemical properties of TRB CDR3s. TRB CDR3s from CXCR3-positive naive cells showed higher hydrophobicity (lower Kidera factor 4), lower energy, and higher strength and volume indices than CXCR3-negative naive cells. Both naive subsets had comparably high repertoire diversity, while memory CD8+ T cells had much lower repertoire diversity.

Each CD8+ T cell subset was flow-sorted in triplicate, with fewer than 350,000 cells per subset placed directly into RLT lysis buffer. To exclude memory contaminants, naive CD8+ T cells were stringently defined as CD45RO-CCR7+CD27+CD95-. Peripheral blood mononuclear cells were isolated from buffy coats using standard density gradient centrifugation. Naive CXCR3-negative and CXCR3-positive CD8+ T cells were flow-sorted using a FACSAria III. An RNeasy Mini Kit was used to extract total RNA from the sorted cells. From the cysteine up to the phenylalanine, the CDR3 has a length of 13 residues. No DNA has been recorded. Regarding this clonotype: What antigen it recognizes has not been identified.

TCRdb names NextSeq 550 as the instrument used. The Human TCR Profiling Kit (MiLaboratory) was used to prepare UMI-labeled 5' RACE TRB cDNA libraries. The full amount of extracted RNA was used for cDNA synthesis, and the full amount of resulting cDNA was used for PCR amplification. The libraries were made side by side, with each library going through the same number of PCR cycles. Per the authors' processing: About 53,000 +/- 9,400 unique UMI-labeled TRB cDNA molecules per library were extracted with MIGEC and MiXCR, with at least two reads per UMI required. On average, approximately 40,000 +/- 10,000 functional in-frame TRB CDR3 nucleotide clonotypes lacking stop codons were found per library. After each sample was downsampled to 5000 UMI-labeled TRB molecules, VDJtools was used to calculate diversity metrics such as normalized Shannon-Wiener and Chao1. VDJtools was used to calculate clonotype-size-weighted physicochemical properties of the central five CDR3 residues, namely interaction energy, strength, volume and Kidera factor 4. TCRdb reprocessed the reads and assigns one entry to each CDR3 protein sequence, leaving out DNA. TCRdb's processing, not the authors' own work, is the source of the V and J calls. Per the sample table, the count is some 150,000 distinct CDR3 sequences. The ten largest clones add up to around 0.28% of the sample.

The material sequenced was naive CXCR3+ CD8+ T cells from blood. Explained via the paper, the cell subset or site label denotes: CD45RO-CCR7+CD27+CD95- naive CD8+ T cells expressing CXCR3 (TNR3+). The rearrangement combines TRBV12-3 or TRBV12-4 with TRBJ2-7; the D gene TCRdb calls, TRBD2, cannot be checked with no DNA. The clonotype comes from a human donor in good health. Some clones in this sample may be carry-over from other donors' samples. The CDR3 corresponds to CATWTSGSYEQYF.